Below, 7 T cell receptor beta chains from the same sample are listed, as sequenced in a study of early stage breast cancer tumors. The protocol was immunoSEQ multiplex PCR, while the TCRdb copy is restricted to in-frame clones and leaves out a portion. The data show about 72,000 clones, roughly 80% seen once. Specimen: blood. These receptors all come from a person aged 55 to 69 with breast cancer.

The J gene is TRBJ1-4, the V gene TRBV6-1; D is possibly TRBD1 (5 bases). V was pared by 6 bases and J by 7 bases, with 15 bases between. The germline V gene has CDR1 MNHNS and CDR2 SASEGT. The CDR3 covers 14 residues. The CDR3 is CASRKGAQGEKLFF. Written as DNA, the CDR3 is TGTGCCAGCAGGAAAGGGGCGCAGGGTGAAAAACTGTTTTTT.

This clone was detected only a few times. The chain has TRBV5-1 and TRBJ2-3, with D hard to call. In germline, CDR1 is SGHRS, CDR2 YFSETQ. CDR3 length equals 14 residues. The V and J ends lost 2 bases and 1 base respectively, with 8 bases between them. The CDR3 spells CASSFDGRTDTQYF. In DNA form, the CDR3 reads TGCGCCAGCAGCTTCGACGGTCGCACAGATACGCAGTATTTT.

The chain recombines TRBV19 with TRBJ1-2, with a possible D match to TRBD1 (5 bases). The germline gives CDR1 LNHDA, CDR2 SQIVND (reference sequence). CDR3 length equals 14 residues. V gave up 10 bases and J gave up 4 bases, with 19 bases separating them. The CDR3 DNA reads TGTGCCACCAAACGGGGGGGGGAGGCCTATGGCTACACCTTC. This sequence encodes CATKRGGEAYGYTF.

The V and J genes are TRBV7-9 and TRBJ1-1; D is unresolved. The CDR3 is 15 residues long. V lost 1 base to trimming and J lost 1 base, with 10 bases between them. Looked up from germline, CDR1 is SEHNR and CDR2 is FQNEAQ (reference sequence). The CDR3 loop is CASSLGLQRNTEAFF. The CDR3 DNA reads as TGTGCCAGCAGCTTAGGGTTGCAACGGAACACTGAAGCTTTCTTT.

The chain employs TRBV2 and TRBJ2-3; 8 bases map to TRBD1. Germline CDR1 reads SNHLY; CDR2 reads FYNNEI. The junction had 13 bases not matched to a gene; V was cut back by 2 bases and J by 3 bases. The CDR3 has 18 amino acids. The CDR3 nucleotides are TGTGCCAGCAGTGAATATGGTTCGGCAGGGGGCAGTACAGATACGCAGTATTTT. Protein sequence: CASSEYGSAGGSTDTQYF.

The gene calls are TRBV5-1 and TRBJ2-1, with TRBD1 as a possible D gene (6 bases). Trimming shortened V by 4 bases and J by 8 bases, and 10 bases separated the two germline ends. The CDR3 runs 12 residues. Germline loops: CDR1 SGHRS, CDR2 YFSETQ. CDR3 DNA: TGCGCCAGCAGCCTCAGGGGAGATGAGCAGTTCTTC. Its translation: CASSLRGDEQFF.

This clone has only one observation. V gene TRBV7-2 combines with J gene TRBJ1-3, with 8 nucleotides matching TRBD1. The CDR3 has 16 amino acids. CDR1 and CDR2 from the germline V gene are SGHTA and FQGNSA. With V trimmed by 5 bases and J by 2 bases, 8 bases remained unmatched. CDR3 sequence reads: CASSLRQGAPGNTIYF. The CDR3 DNA is TGTGCCAGCAGCCTACGGCAGGGGGCGCCTGGAAACACCATATATTTT.